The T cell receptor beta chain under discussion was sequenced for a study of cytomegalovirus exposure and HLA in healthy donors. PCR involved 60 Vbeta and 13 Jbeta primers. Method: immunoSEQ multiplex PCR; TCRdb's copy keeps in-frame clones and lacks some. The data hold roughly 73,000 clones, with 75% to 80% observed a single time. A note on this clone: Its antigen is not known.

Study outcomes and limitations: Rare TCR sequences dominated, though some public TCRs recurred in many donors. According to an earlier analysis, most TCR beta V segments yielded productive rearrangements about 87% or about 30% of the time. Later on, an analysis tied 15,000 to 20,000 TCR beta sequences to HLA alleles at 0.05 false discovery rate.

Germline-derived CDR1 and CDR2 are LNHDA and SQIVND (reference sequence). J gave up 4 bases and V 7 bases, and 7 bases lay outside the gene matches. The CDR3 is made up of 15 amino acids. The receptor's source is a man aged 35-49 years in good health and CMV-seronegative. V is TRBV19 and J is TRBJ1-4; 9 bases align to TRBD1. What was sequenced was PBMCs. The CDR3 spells CASTDRGSGNEKLFF. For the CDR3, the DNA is TGTGCCAGTACCGACAGGGGGAGCGGTAATGAAAAACTGTTTTTT. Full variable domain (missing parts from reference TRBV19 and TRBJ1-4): DGGITQSPKYLFRKEGQNVTLSCEQNLNHDAMYWYRQDPGQGLRLIYYSQIVNDFQKGDIAEGYSVSREKKESFPLTVTSAQKNPTAFYLCASTDRGSGNEKLFFGSGTQLSVL.